These T cell receptor beta chains were read from a single sample in a study of shared clonotypes between healthy human individuals. Only in-frame clones appear in the TCRdb table, and some are missing; sequencing was by immunoSEQ multiplex PCR. In the table there are some 2.1 million clones, around 96% of which are singletons. Material: naive CD8+ T cells sorted from blood. All receptors come from a man aged 18 to 35 in good health. CDR3s include the opening cysteine and the closing phenylalanine or tryptophan. The D gene is left open where the match is weak. For some rows the clone size is stated as once, few or many, or as a class when expanded; others skip it.

.	TRBJ2-7	17	TRBV5-6	TRBD2	TGTGCCAGCAGCTTAGGCCCCGGGACTAGCGGATCCTACGAGCAGTACTTC	CASSLGPGTSGSYEQYF
.	TRBJ2-3	15	TRBV9	.	TGTGCCAGCAGCGTAGAAGGTAGACACACAGATACGCAGTATTTT	CASSVEGRHTDTQYF
.	TRBJ1-1	13	TRBV5-6	.	TGTGCCAGCAGTCCGGGGGCAGGCCTGGGAGCTTTCTTT	CASSPGAGLGAFF
once	TRBJ2-7	15	TRBV7-2	TRBD2	TGTGCCAGCAGCGCCACCTCGACTAGCGGTTACGAGCAGTACTTC	CASSATSTSGYEQYF
once	TRBJ2-2	17	TRBV19	TRBD2	TGTGCCAGTAGTCCCCACTATGCGGGAGGGCTCACCGGGGAGCTGTTTTTT	CASSPHYAGGLTGELFF
.	TRBJ2-1	14	TRBV2	TRBD2	TGTGCCAGCAGTGAGCGGGGGGGCCGCAATGAGCAGTTCTTC	CASSERGGRNEQFF
.	TRBJ2-5	13	TRBV9	TRBD2	TGTGCCAGCAGCCCGCCCAGGGAGGGGACCCAGTACTTC	CASSPPREGTQYF
.	TRBJ2-5	14	TRBV6-5	.	TGTGCCAGCAGTTACTTCGGGCAGGGTGAGACCCAGTACTTC	CASSYFGQGETQYF
.	TRBJ1-2	13	TRBV25-1	.	TGTGCCAGCAGTGCGGGAATTTACTATGGCTACACCTTC	CASSAGIYYGYTF
.	TRBJ1-1	14	TRBV4-1	.	TGCGCCAGCACAACCTGGCAGGGTCAAACTGAAGCTTTCTTT	CASTTWQGQTEAFF
.	TRBJ1-1	14	TRBV4-3	.	TGCGCCAGCAGCCAAGTTGTGGCAGCGACTGAAGCTTTCTTT	CASSQVVAATEAFF
.	TRBJ2-1	16	TRBV5-6	TRBD1	TGTGCCAGCAGCTGGACCGGGACAGGGGGCCGGAATGAGCAGTTCTTC	CASSWTGTGGRNEQFF
.	TRBJ1-1	17	TRBV12-5	TRBD1	TGTGCTAGTGGTTTGGTAAGGGAAGGGGGCAGGGACACTGAAGCTTTCTTT	CASGLVREGGRDTEAFF
few	TRBJ1-6	18	TRBV2	.	TGTGCCAGCAGTGATACCCATCCCGAGAGCTCCTATAATTCACCCCTCCACTTT	CASSDTHPESSYNSPLHF
.	TRBJ2-1	13	TRBV30	.	TGTGCCTCCCTCGCCGGGGGGCGAAATGAGCAGTTCTTC	CASLAGGRNEQFF
.	TRBJ1-1	15	TRBV27	TRBD1	TGTGCCAGCAGTTTATCGGCAGGGGGCTTTGCTGAAGCTTTCTTT	CASSLSAGGFAEAFF
.	TRBJ2-5	17	TRBV27	TRBD1	TGTGCCAGCAGCCCACTCCCCAGACAGGGGATACAAGAGACCCAGTACTTC	CASSPLPRQGIQETQYF
.	TRBJ1-5	17	TRBV5-1	TRBD1	TGCGCCAGCAGCCAAGACAGGGCTTACTATAGCAATCAGCCCCAGCATTTT	CASSQDRAYYSNQPQHF
.	TRBJ2-7	13	TRBV6-5	TRBD1	TGTGCCAGCAGCTTATACGGACAGGGTGAGCAGTACTTC	CASSLYGQGEQYF
once	TRBJ1-2	15	TRBV10-3	.	TGTGCCATCAGTGAGTCGGCGGCCGGGGCATATGGCTACACCTTC	CAISESAAGAYGYTF
.	TRBJ2-1	12	TRBV10-3	.	TGTGCCATCAGTGGTCCGGGAAATGAGCAGTTCTTC	CAISGPGNEQFF
.	TRBJ2-1	15	TRBV4-1	TRBD1	TGCGCCAGCAGCCAAGAGGACAGGGGGTACAATGAGCAGTTCTTC	CASSQEDRGYNEQFF
.	TRBJ2-5	14	TRBV27	TRBD2	TGTGCCAGCAGTTTGGGGACTAGCGGGGAGACCCAGTACTTC	CASSLGTSGETQYF
.	TRBJ2-3	16	TRBV7-9	.	TGTGCCAGCAGCCCCCGACTAGGTGAAGGGTCAGATACGCAGTATTTT	CASSPRLGEGSDTQYF
once	TRBJ2-7	13	TRBV6-1	TRBD1	TGTGCCAGCGTAGTCCCAGGGGGCTACGAGCAGTACTTC	CASVVPGGYEQYF
.	TRBJ2-7	13	TRBV11-2	.	TGTGCCAGCAGCTTAGATGGACCCTACGAGCAGTACTTC	CASSLDGPYEQYF
.	TRBJ2-5	14	TRBV7-9	.	TGTGCCAGCAGCGGCCCTTCTGACAGAGAGACCCAGTACTTC	CASSGPSDRETQYF
.	TRBJ1-1	16	TRBV7-9	TRBD1	TGTGCCAGCAGCACCGACAGGGTTTTAGCGAACACTGAAGCTTTCTTT	CASSTDRVLANTEAFF
.	TRBJ1-2	17	TRBV13	.	TGTGCCAGCAGCTTAGGAAAGGGGACGGTTAGGAACTATGGCTACACCTTC	CASSLGKGTVRNYGYTF
.	TRBJ2-1	12	TRBV30	.	TGTGCCTGGGGTTGGGAATCGAATGAGCAGTTCTTC	CAWGWESNEQFF
.	TRBJ2-2	16	TRBV10-3	.	TGTGCCATCAGTGAGTTGAAGCTGCAGGGCACCGGGGAGCTGTTTTTT	CAISELKLQGTGELFF
.	TRBJ2-5	16	TRBV6-1	.	TGTGCCAGCAGTGAAGGTCTTATCGCCCTGGGAGAGACCCAGTACTTC	CASSEGLIALGETQYF
.	TRBJ2-1	12	TRBV4-1	.	TGCGCCAGCAGCCAAGCTTTAAATGAGCAGTTCTTC	CASSQALNEQFF
.	TRBJ2-4	15	TRBV7-6	TRBD1	TGTGCCAGCAGCTTATCAGGGGGCGCGCGGGACATTCAGTACTTC	CASSLSGGARDIQYF
.	TRBJ2-3	14	TRBV27	TRBD2	TGTGCCAGCAGTGGGCGGGGGAGCACAGATACGCAGTATTTT	CASSGRGSTDTQYF
.	TRBJ2-3	18	TRBV4-3	.	TGCGCCAGCAGCCAATCCGTTGGAGTGGGCTTTGACACAGATACGCAGTATTTT	CASSQSVGVGFDTDTQYF
.	TRBJ1-2	16	TRBV11-2	.	TGTGCCAGCAGCCCTATCGACGGGCAGGGCCACTATGGCTACACCTTC	CASSPIDGQGHYGYTF
.	TRBJ2-7	13	TRBV11-1	.	TGTGCCAGCAGCCCAGGACAGAGCTACGAGCAGTACTTC	CASSPGQSYEQYF
.	TRBJ2-1	16	TRBV6-5	.	TGTGCCAGCAGTTACTCGTTGTGGGATGTCTACAATGAGCAGTTCTTC	CASSYSLWDVYNEQFF
.	TRBJ2-5	14	TRBV30	TRBD1	TGTGCCTGGAGCCATGGACAGGGGAGGGAGACCCAGTACTTC	CAWSHGQGRETQYF
.	TRBJ2-1	16	TRBV1	.	TGCACCAGCAGCCGACCGGGACTAGCGGGGTGGAATGAGCAGTTCTTC	CTSSRPGLAGWNEQFF
.	TRBJ1-1	13	TRBV6-5	.	TGTGCCAGCAGTTACTCGAGAGGGCTCGAAGCTTTCTTT	CASSYSRGLEAFF
.	TRBJ2-3	18	TRBV29-1	TRBD2	TGCAGCGTTGAAGGGTCTAGCGGTGGCCACTTTTGGGCAGATACGCAGTATTTT	CSVEGSSGGHFWADTQYF
.	TRBJ2-7	12	TRBV2	.	TGTGCCAGCAGTGGGAGCAGGGCCGAGCAGTACTTC	CASSGSRAEQYF
.	TRBJ2-1	17	TRBV10-1	TRBD1	TGCGCCAGCAGTGAGTCGTACCTTACTAGGGGGCACAATGAGCAGTTCTTC	CASSESYLTRGHNEQFF
.	TRBJ1-2	15	TRBV5-4	TRBD1	TGTGCCAGCACCCAACTACAGGGGGTCTTTTTAGGCTACACCTTC	CASTQLQGVFLGYTF
.	TRBJ2-2	13	TRBV27	.	TGTGCCAGCACCTTAACAGGGATCGGGGAGCTGTTTTTT	CASTLTGIGELFF
once	TRBJ2-7	16	TRBV11-2	.	TGTGCCAGCAGCTTAGTGCCCGGCAGCCCCTCCTACGAGCAGTACTTC	CASSLVPGSPSYEQYF
.	TRBJ2-3	14	TRBV30	.	TGTGCCTGGTCACTCGGGCTTAGCACAGATACGCAGTATTTT	CAWSLGLSTDTQYF
.	TRBJ2-2	16	TRBV7-2	TRBD1	TGTGCCACCGATGGGACAGGGTCCTATATCACCGGGGAGCTGTTTTTT	CATDGTGSYITGELFF
.	TRBJ1-3	14	TRBV19	.	TGTGCCAGTAGCAAGCAGATCTCTGGAAACACCATATATTTT	CASSKQISGNTIYF
.	TRBJ2-5	13	TRBV27	.	TGTGCCAGCAGTTTATACCGGGGAGAGACCCAGTACTTC	CASSLYRGETQYF
.	TRBJ2-3	15	TRBV9	TRBD2	TGTGCCAGCGCTACACTAGCGGGGGGTGGTGATACGCAGTATTTT	CASATLAGGGDTQYF
.	TRBJ2-7	14	TRBV6-1	.	TGTGCCAGCAGTGAAGCCCTTTTCTCCTACGAGCAGTACTTC	CASSEALFSYEQYF
.	TRBJ2-3	16	TRBV27	TRBD2	TGTGCCAGCAGTTTATCTCCTAGCGGGGCCGCAGATACGCAGTATTTT	CASSLSPSGAADTQYF
.	TRBJ2-7	16	TRBV30	TRBD2	TGTGCCTGGGGACTAGCGGGGACCGGATACTCCTACGAGCAGTACTTC	CAWGLAGTGYSYEQYF
.	TRBJ1-1	13	TRBV7-9	.	TGTGCCAGCAGCTTACAGGGTCCCACTGAAGCTTTCTTT	CASSLQGPTEAFF
.	TRBJ2-1	15	TRBV5-4	.	TGTGCCAGCAGCCCCGGGTTTGGGGGCGCATGGGAGCAGTTCTTC	CASSPGFGGAWEQFF
.	TRBJ2-3	16	TRBV7-9	TRBD2	TGTGCCAGCAGCTTAGTCCCTAGCGGGAGCACAGATACGCAGTATTTT	CASSLVPSGSTDTQYF